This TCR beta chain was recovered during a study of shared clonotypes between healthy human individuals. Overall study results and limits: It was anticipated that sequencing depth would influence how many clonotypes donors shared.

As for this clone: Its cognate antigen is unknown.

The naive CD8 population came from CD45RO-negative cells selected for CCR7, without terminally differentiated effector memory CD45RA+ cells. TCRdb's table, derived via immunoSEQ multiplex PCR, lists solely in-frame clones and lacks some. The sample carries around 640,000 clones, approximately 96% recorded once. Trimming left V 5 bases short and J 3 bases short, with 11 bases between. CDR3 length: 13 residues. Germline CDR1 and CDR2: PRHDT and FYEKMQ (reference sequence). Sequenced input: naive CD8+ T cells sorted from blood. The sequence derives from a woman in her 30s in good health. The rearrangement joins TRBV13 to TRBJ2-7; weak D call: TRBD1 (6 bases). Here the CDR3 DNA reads TGTGCCAGCAGCCACGGACAGAACTACGAGCAGTACTTC. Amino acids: CASSHGQNYEQYF.